Listed here are 32 T cell receptor beta chains from one sample, sequenced in a study of T cells after yellow fever vaccination. A single record per CDR3 protein comes from TCRdb applying MiXCR to the 5' RACE reads. Of hundreds of thousands of distinct CDR3 sequences listed, 13% were seen once; the top ten hold 11% to 15%. This material consisted of PBMCs, taken on the day of the yellow fever booster vaccination. These receptors all stem from a man aged 25-45 years who received the YFV17D yellow fever vaccine.

The chain has TRBV18 and TRBJ2-5, with D maybe TRBD2 (5 bases). Germline assignment: CDR1 KGHSH and CDR2 LQKENI. The CDR3 loop spans 14 amino acids. Trimming took 0 bases from V and 6 from J, leaving 11 bases between them. The CDR3 is CASSPPDGRKTQYF. The CDR3 DNA reads as TGTGCCAGCTCACCACCGGATGGGAGAAAGACCCAGTACTTC.

V is TRBV3-1 and J is TRBJ2-7, with 10 bases that match TRBD2. Per germline, CDR1 LGHDT and CDR2 YNNKEL (reference sequence). V lost 1 base and J lost 7; bases outside the gene matches: 7. The CDR3 runs 15 residues. CDR3 residues: CASSQGASGSWEQYF. For the CDR3, the DNA is TGTGCCAGCAGCCAAGGGGCTAGCGGGAGCTGGGAGCAGTACTTC.

The genes are TRBV7-2 and TRBJ2-7; perhaps TRBD1 as D (6 bases). The CDR3 loop spans 13 amino acids. The germline V gene has CDR1 SGHTA and CDR2 FQGNSA. V was cut by 3 bases and J by 6 bases, with 12 bases left in between. The CDR3, as DNA: TGTGCCAGCAGCTTCTACAGGGAAAGCGAGCAGTACTTC. Protein: CASSFYRESEQYF.

This clonotype was seen many times. The genes are TRBV3-1 and TRBJ2-7; 7 nucleotides match TRBD1. V dropped 5 bases and J dropped 6; count of bases not matched to a gene: 4. This CDR3 comprises 12 residues. Germline CDR1 is LGHDT and CDR2 is YNNKEL (reference sequence). The CDR3 here is CASSDRVSEQYF. The CDR3 bases are TGTGCCAGCAGCGACAGGGTTAGCGAGCAGTACTTC.

The rearrangement joins TRBV12-5 to TRBJ2-1; a possible D gene is TRBD2 (6 bases). V gave up 6 bases and J gave up 2 bases, with 17 bases separating them. The CDR3 covers 16 residues. CDR1 is LGHNT, CDR2 FRNRAP, per germline. The DNA of the CDR3 is TGTGCTAGTGGCCGTCACGCGGGAAGGGCCTACAATGAGCAGTTCTTC. It yields the protein CASGRHAGRAYNEQFF. Looking up the rest from reference TRBV12-5 and TRBJ2-1 gives the full variable domain: DARVTQTPRHKVTEMGQEVTMRCQPILGHNTVFWYRQTMMQGLELLAYFRNRAPLDDSGMPKDRFSAEMPDATLATLKIQPSEPRDSAVYFCASGRHAGRAYNEQFFGPGTRLTVL.

The V and J genes are TRBV29-1 and TRBJ2-3; TRBD2 matches at 9 bases. This CDR3 has 16 amino acids. Germline V gives CDR1 SQVTM, CDR2 ANQGSEA. The V and J ends lost 4 bases and 0 bases, in that order; junction bases with no gene match: 8. The CDR3 sequence is CSVVLAGARSTDTQYF. DNA of the CDR3: TGCAGCGTTGTATTAGCGGGGGCCCGAAGCACAGATACGCAGTATTTT.

The chain couples TRBV24-1 to TRBJ2-5; D is possibly TRBD1 or TRBD2 (5 bases each). The germline CDR1 and CDR2 sequences are KGHDR and SFDVKD. The CDR3 spans 14 residues. V was pared by 4 bases and J by 2 bases, with 10 bases between. DNA of the CDR3: TGTGCCACCAGTGACCCGGGACGGCAAGAGACCCAGTACTTC. Its protein is CATSDPGRQETQYF.

This chain joins TRBV20-1 and TRBJ1-1; D is possibly TRBD1 (5 bases). The CDR3 has 13 amino acids. Germline values: CDR1 DFQATT, CDR2 SNEGSKA (reference sequence). V was cut by 4 bases and J by 1 base, with 10 bases left in between. Here the CDR3 DNA reads TGCAGTGCTACCCGCGGGGCGAACACTGAAGCTTTCTTT. Its protein product is CSATRGANTEAFF.

The rearrangement links TRBV20-1 to TRBJ2-6; no definite D call. The germline V gene has CDR1 DFQATT and CDR2 SNEGSKA (reference sequence). Between the trimmed V and J ends, which lost 3 bases and 2 bases, there was a span of 5 bases. The CDR3 is 13 residues long. CDR3 DNA: TGCAGTGCTAGTCCAACTGGGGCCAACGTCCTGACTTTC. Its protein product is CSASPTGANVLTF.

The V gene is TRBV20-1, the J gene TRBJ2-5, with D hard to call. The ends were cut back, 3 bases at V and 1 base at J, with 12 bases in the middle. The CDR3 loop spans 14 amino acids. Germline CDR1 is DFQATT and CDR2 is SNEGSKA (reference sequence). CDR3 residues: CSARDGIIQETQYF. CDR3 nucleotides: TGCAGTGCTAGGGACGGCATTATCCAAGAGACCCAGTACTTC.

This clonotype occurred a few times. V is TRBV12-3 or TRBV12-4 and J is TRBJ2-7; 7 bases fit TRBD1. V gave up 8 bases and J gave up 2 bases; unmatched junction bases: 9. This CDR3 comprises 14 residues. The CDR3 DNA follows: TGTGCCAGCCGCACCGGGACAGCGACCTACGAGCAGTACTTC. Encoded protein: CASRTGTATYEQYF.

The CDR3 DNA reads TGTGCCAGCAGCTGGAAAGGGCAAGAGACCCAGTACTTC. Amino acid sequence: CASSWKGQETQYF. This sequence joins TRBV5-4 and TRBJ2-5; D is undetermined. The CDR3 covers 13 residues. Trimming cost V 3 bases and J 2 bases, with 8 bases left between them. Germline CDR1 reads SGHNT; CDR2 reads YYREEE (reference sequence).

The chain couples TRBV19 to TRBJ2-3, with unresolved D. The CDR3 totals 11 residues. The V end lost 6 bases, the J end lost 4 bases, and 5 bases lay between the germline ends. CDR1 is LNHDA and CDR2 is SQIVND in the germline V gene (reference sequence). The DNA for the CDR3 is TGTGCCAGTAGGATCGCAGATACGCAGTATTTT. Translating it yields CASRIADTQYF.

This clonotype has just a few counts. The chain recombines TRBV14 with TRBJ2-5, with D hard to call. The germline CDR1 and CDR2 sequences are SGHDN and FVKESK. V shed 0 bases and J shed 6 bases, with 11 bases lying between them. The CDR3 covers 14 residues. CDR3 in amino acids: CASSQEGNLKTQYF. In nucleotides, the CDR3 is TGTGCCAGCAGCCAAGAGGGGAACTTGAAGACCCAGTACTTC. The full variable domain, its missing parts supplied by reference TRBV14 and TRBJ2-5, is EAGVTQFPSHSVIEKGQTVTLRCDPISGHDNLYWYRRVMGKEIKFLLHFVKESKQDESGMPNNRFLAERTGGTYSTLKVQPAELEDSGVYFCASSQEGNLKTQYFGPGTRLLVL.

This clonotype was observed a few times. The chain carries TRBV7-2 and TRBJ2-1; 10 bases are a match to TRBD2. The V segment lost 0 bases and the J segment 4 bases; nucleotides outside the gene matches: 6. The CDR3 covers 17 residues. Looked up from germline, CDR1 is SGHTA and CDR2 is FQGNSA. The CDR3 is CASSLASGLAAYNEQFF. DNA for the CDR3: TGTGCCAGCAGCTTAGCCTCAGGACTAGCGGCTTACAATGAGCAGTTCTTC.

The CDR3: CASSSTVTGGPLDTQYF. The CDR3 nucleotides read TGTGCCAGCAGTTCCACTGTAACGGGAGGGCCATTAGATACGCAGTATTTT. V and J are TRBV6-2 or TRBV6-3 and TRBJ2-3; 8 bases are shared with TRBD2. CDR1 MNHEY and CDR2 SVGEGT come from the germline V gene. This CDR3 comprises 17 residues. The V segment lost 4 bases and the J segment 5 bases; nucleotides outside the gene matches: 14.

In its sample, this clonotype was seen a few times. The CDR3 DNA reads as TGTGCCAGCAGTTTCTCGGACAACTACAATGAGCAGTTCTTC. Translation: CASSFSDNYNEQFF. The chain combines TRBV27 with TRBJ2-1, with a tentative D call TRBD1 (5 bases). Trimming removed 3 bases at V and 3 bases at J, with 9 bases between. CDR3 size: 14 residues. CDR1 and CDR2 from the germline V gene are MNHEY and SMNVEV (reference sequence).

The chain has TRBV15 and TRBJ1-1; D might be TRBD1 (5 bases). V gave up 6 bases and J gave up 1 base, with 12 bases separating them. The CDR3 consists of 14 residues. Germline CDR1 LNHNV, CDR2 YYDKDF (reference sequence). The CDR3 loop reads CATRAGMGNTEAFF. DNA of the CDR3: TGTGCCACCAGGGCAGGGATGGGGAACACTGAAGCTTTCTTT.

The chain joins TRBV4-3 to TRBJ2-5; D uncertain. The CDR3 sequence is 15 residues long. CDR1 and CDR2 (germline): LGHNA, YSLEER. The V and J ends lost 1 base and 2 bases respectively, with 11 bases between them. The CDR3 spells CASSQATTWQETQYF. CDR3 DNA: TGCGCCAGCAGCCAAGCCACTACCTGGCAAGAGACCCAGTACTTC.

This clonotype has just a few counts. The chain has TRBV28 and TRBJ2-1; the match to TRBD1 covers 9 bases. Germline loops: CDR1 MDHEN, CDR2 SYDVKM. Germline trimming cut 6 bases from V and 3 bases from J; bases unmatched to any gene: 9. The CDR3 consists of 16 residues. The DNA for the CDR3 is TGTGCCAGCAGCAGCCCCGGGACAGGGAACTACAATGAGCAGTTCTTC. It is translated as CASSSPGTGNYNEQFF. Using reference TRBV28 and TRBJ2-1 for the parts outside the CDR3, the full variable domain is DVKVTQSSRYLVKRTGEKVFLECVQDMDHENMFWYRQDPGLGLRLIYFSYDVKMKEKGDIPEGYSVSREKKERFSLILESASTNQTSMYLCASSSPGTGNYNEQFFGPGTRLTVL.

The genes are TRBV7-9 and TRBJ2-1; TRBD2 matches 10 bases. Unmatched junction bases numbered 2, after V lost 3 bases and J lost 3 bases. The CDR3 runs 15 residues. Looked up from germline, CDR1 is SEHNR and CDR2 is FQNEAQ (reference sequence). The CDR3 here is CASSFKREGYNEQFF. The CDR3 DNA is TGTGCCAGCAGCTTTAAGCGGGAGGGCTACAATGAGCAGTTCTTC.

This clonotype was recorded many times. V and J are TRBV12-3 or TRBV12-4 and TRBJ2-3; 7 nucleotides match TRBD1. V lost 6 bases to trimming and J lost 4 bases; unmatched junction nucleotides: 7. The CDR3 consists of 14 residues. CDR3 sequence: CASSLQGIADTQYF. CDR3 coding DNA: TGTGCCAGCAGCCTACAGGGGATCGCAGATACGCAGTATTTT.

This clonotype was seen more than once but under ten times. The V gene is TRBV20-1, the J gene TRBJ2-5; 9 nucleotides line up with TRBD2. V gave up 4 bases and J gave up 2 bases; unmatched junction bases: 11. Germline V lookup: CDR1 DFQATT, CDR2 SNEGSKA (reference sequence). This CDR3 has 16 residues. The DNA of the CDR3 is TGCAGTGCTAAATCCTCTAGCGGGACAATTCAAGAGACCCAGTACTTC. It translates to CSAKSSSGTIQETQYF.

DNA of the CDR3: TGTGCCACCAGTATTGGGACAGACAATCAGCCCCAGCATTTT. This gives the protein CATSIGTDNQPQHF. V is TRBV24-1 and J is TRBJ1-5; 7 nucleotides align to TRBD1. Germline assignment: CDR1 KGHDR and CDR2 SFDVKD. This CDR3 comprises 14 residues. V shed 6 bases, J shed 3 bases, and the junction held 4 bases outside the gene matches.

This chain connects TRBV29-1 to TRBJ1-1; D is unresolved. The CDR3 consists of 12 residues. Trimming stripped 4 bases from V and 0 bases from J, with 6 bases between. The germline gives CDR1 SQVTM, CDR2 ANQGSEA. The CDR3 spells CSVGRMNTEAFF. The CDR3 bases are TGCAGCGTTGGACGGATGAACACTGAAGCTTTCTTT.

This rearrangement joins TRBV29-1 to TRBJ2-5; D remains unclear. The V end was cut by 4 bases, the J end by 7 bases, with 13 bases between. This CDR3 has 12 residues. Germline lookup yields CDR1 SQVTM and CDR2 ANQGSEA. The CDR3 here is CSVGLGHGTQYF. In DNA form, the CDR3 reads TGCAGCGTTGGGTTGGGTCATGGGACCCAGTACTTC.

Of note for this clonotype: The junction differs from germline at one of its ends, possibly a read error. The rearrangement links TRBV6-5 to TRBJ2-2; 7 nucleotides align to TRBD2. Per germline, CDR1 MNHEY and CDR2 SVGAGI. This CDR3 has 15 amino acids. The CDR3 reads CASSWAGRSGGEQFF. As DNA, the CDR3 is TGTGCCAGCAGTTGGGCCGGGAGGAGCGGCGGGGAGCAGTTTTTT.

This sequence joins TRBV28 and TRBJ2-7, with D unclear. Between the trimmed V and J ends, which lost 6 bases and 2 bases, there was a span of 11 bases. Germline values: CDR1 MDHEN, CDR2 SYDVKM. This CDR3 has 13 residues. CDR3 protein: CASRPPLTYEQYF. The CDR3 bases are TGTGCCAGCAGGCCACCCTTAACCTACGAGCAGTACTTC.

The chain carries TRBV7-9 and TRBJ1-1; D unclear. V gave up 5 bases and J gave up 0 bases, with 16 bases separating them. The CDR3 is 16 residues long. Germline V lookup: CDR1 SEHNR, CDR2 FQNEAQ (reference sequence). The CDR3 bases are TGTGCCAGCAGCCTGAGTTGGGGTACTATGAACACTGAAGCTTTCTTT. Its translation is CASSLSWGTMNTEAFF. The full variable domain, with the rest looked up from reference TRBV7-9 and TRBJ1-1, is DTGVSQNPRHKITKRGQNVTFRCDPISEHNRLYWYRQTLGQGPEFLTYFQNEAQLEKSRLLSDRFSAERPKGSFSTLEIQRTEQGDSAMYLCASSLSWGTMNTEAFFGQGTRLTVV.

This clonotype was found a few times. This rearrangement joins TRBV3-1 to TRBJ1-6; D is perhaps TRBD1 (6 bases). Per the germline V gene, CDR1 is LGHDT and CDR2 is YNNKEL (reference sequence). The V and J ends lost 10 bases and 9 bases respectively, with 19 bases between them. This CDR3 spans 14 amino acids. The chain's CDR3 is CATRRGPGTSPLHF. CDR3 DNA sequence: TGTGCCACCCGACGGGGGCCCGGTACTTCACCCCTCCACTTT.

The chain is built from TRBV7-8 and TRBJ1-3; unclear D gene. The CDR3 covers 12 residues. Germline V gives CDR1 SGHVS, CDR2 FQNEAQ. The CDR3 DNA sequence: TGTGGGAGCGCGAGGTCTGGAAACACCATATATTTT. It is translated as CGSARSGNTIYF.

This clonotype was found a few times. V usage is TRBV20-1 and J usage is TRBJ2-1; perhaps TRBD1 as D (5 bases). Germline CDR1 reads DFQATT; CDR2 reads SNEGSKA (reference sequence). The CDR3 runs 11 residues. Trimming left V 3 bases short and J 8 bases short, with 8 bases between. The CDR3 coding sequence is TGCAGTGCTAGTAGGGGTGATGAGCAGTTCTTC. Translation: CSASRGDEQFF.